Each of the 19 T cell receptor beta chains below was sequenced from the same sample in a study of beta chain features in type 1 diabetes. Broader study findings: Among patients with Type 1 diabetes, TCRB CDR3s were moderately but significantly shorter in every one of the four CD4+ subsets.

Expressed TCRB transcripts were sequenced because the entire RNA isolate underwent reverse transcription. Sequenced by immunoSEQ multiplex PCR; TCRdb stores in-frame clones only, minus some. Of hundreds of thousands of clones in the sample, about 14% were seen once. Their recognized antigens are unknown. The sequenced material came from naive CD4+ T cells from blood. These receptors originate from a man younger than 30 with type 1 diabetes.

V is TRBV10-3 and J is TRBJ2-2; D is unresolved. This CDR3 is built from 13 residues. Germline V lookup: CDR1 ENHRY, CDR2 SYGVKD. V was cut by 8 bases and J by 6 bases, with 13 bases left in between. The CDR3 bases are TGTGCCATCCAGACTGTAGTTTCCGGGGAGCTGTTTTTT. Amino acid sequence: CAIQTVVSGELFF.

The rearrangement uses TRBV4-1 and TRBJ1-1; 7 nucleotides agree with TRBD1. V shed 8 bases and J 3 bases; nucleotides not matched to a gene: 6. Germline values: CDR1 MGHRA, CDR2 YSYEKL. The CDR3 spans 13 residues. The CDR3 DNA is TGCGCCAGCTCTCGGGACAGCTACACTGAAGCTTTCTTT. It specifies CASSRDSYTEAFF.

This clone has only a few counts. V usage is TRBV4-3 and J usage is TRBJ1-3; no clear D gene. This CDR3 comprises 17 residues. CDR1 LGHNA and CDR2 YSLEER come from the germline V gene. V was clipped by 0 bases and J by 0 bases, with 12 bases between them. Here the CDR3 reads CASSQDALPDSGNTIYF. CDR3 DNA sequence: TGCGCCAGCAGCCAAGATGCTTTACCGGACTCTGGAAACACCATATATTTT.

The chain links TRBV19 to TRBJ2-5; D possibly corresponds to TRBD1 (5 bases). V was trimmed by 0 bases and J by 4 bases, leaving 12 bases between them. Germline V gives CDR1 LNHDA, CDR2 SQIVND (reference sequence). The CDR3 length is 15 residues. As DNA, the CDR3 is TGTGCCAGTAGTATAGACAGGGCATCAAGAGAGACCCAGTACTTC. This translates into CASSIDRASRETQYF.

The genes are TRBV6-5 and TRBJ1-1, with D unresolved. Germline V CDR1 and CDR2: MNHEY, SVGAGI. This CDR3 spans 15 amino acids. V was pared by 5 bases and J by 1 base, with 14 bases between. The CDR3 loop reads CASSPRPVTNTEAFF. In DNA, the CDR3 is TGTGCCAGCAGTCCCCGACCCGTTACGAACACTGAAGCTTTCTTT.

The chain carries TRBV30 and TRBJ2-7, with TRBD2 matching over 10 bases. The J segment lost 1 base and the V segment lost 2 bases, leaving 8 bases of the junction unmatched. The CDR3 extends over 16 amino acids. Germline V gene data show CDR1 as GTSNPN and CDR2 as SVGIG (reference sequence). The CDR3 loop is CAWSFNGLAVSYEQYF. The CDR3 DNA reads TGTGCCTGGAGTTTCAACGGACTAGCGGTATCCTACGAGCAGTACTTC.

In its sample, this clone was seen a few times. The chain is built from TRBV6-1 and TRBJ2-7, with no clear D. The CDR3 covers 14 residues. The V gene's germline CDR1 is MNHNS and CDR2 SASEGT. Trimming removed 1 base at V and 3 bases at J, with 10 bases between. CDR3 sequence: CASSEGLGDYEQYF. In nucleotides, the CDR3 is TGTGCCAGCAGTGAAGGCTTGGGCGACTACGAGCAGTACTTC.

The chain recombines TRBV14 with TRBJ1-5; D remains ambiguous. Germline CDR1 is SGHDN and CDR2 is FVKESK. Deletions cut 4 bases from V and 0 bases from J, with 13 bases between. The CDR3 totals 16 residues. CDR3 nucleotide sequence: TGTGCCAGCAGCCGATCACCTCAGGTTAGCAATCAGCCCCAGCATTTT. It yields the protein CASSRSPQVSNQPQHF. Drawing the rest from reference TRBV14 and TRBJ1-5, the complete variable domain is EAGVTQFPSHSVIEKGQTVTLRCDPISGHDNLYWYRRVMGKEIKFLLHFVKESKQDESGMPNNRFLAERTGGTYSTLKVQPAELEDSGVYFCASSRSPQVSNQPQHFGDGTRLSIL.

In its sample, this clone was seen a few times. CDR3 protein: CASSLSGNTGELFF. The CDR3 coding sequence is TGTGCCAGCAGCTTGTCCGGGAACACCGGGGAGCTGTTTTTT. The rearrangement links TRBV5-6 to TRBJ2-2, with no clear D. The V end was cut by 1 base, the J end by 1 base, with 5 bases between. Germline assignment: CDR1 SGHDT and CDR2 YYEEEE. This CDR3 spans 14 amino acids.

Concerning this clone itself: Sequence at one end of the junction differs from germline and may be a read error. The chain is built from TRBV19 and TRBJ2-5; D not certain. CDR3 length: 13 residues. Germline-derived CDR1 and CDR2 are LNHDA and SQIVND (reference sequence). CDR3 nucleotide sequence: TGTGCCAGTAGCCCCTCTCTAGTAGAGGCCCAGTACTTC. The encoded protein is CASSPSLVEAQYF.

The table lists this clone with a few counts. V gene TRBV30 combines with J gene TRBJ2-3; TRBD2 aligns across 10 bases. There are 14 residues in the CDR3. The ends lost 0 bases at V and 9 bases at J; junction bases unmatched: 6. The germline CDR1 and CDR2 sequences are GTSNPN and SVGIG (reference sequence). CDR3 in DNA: TGTGCCTGGAGTGTCCAGCGGGGGGGCGTAACGCAGTATTTT. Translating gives CAWSVQRGGVTQYF.

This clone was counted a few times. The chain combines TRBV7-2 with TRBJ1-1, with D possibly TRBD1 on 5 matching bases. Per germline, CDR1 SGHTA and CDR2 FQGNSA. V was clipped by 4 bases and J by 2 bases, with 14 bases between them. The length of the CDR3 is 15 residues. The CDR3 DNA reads TGTGCCAGCAGCTCCCAGGGCCCGATAAACACTGAAGCTTTCTTT. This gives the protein CASSSQGPINTEAFF.

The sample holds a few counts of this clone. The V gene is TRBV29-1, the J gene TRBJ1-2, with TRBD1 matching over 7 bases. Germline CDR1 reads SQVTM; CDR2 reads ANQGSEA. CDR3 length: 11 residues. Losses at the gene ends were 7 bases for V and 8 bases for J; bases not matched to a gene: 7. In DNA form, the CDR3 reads TGCAGCGCTAGACAGGGCAAAGGCTACACCTTC. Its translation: CSARQGKGYTF.

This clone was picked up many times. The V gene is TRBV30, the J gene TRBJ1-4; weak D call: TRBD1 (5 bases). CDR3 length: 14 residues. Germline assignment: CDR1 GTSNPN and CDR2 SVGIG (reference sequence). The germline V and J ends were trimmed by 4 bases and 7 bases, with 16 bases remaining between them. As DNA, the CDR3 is TGTGCCTGGACCTCCGGGACGAGGGGTGAAAAACTGTTTTTT. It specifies CAWTSGTRGEKLFF.

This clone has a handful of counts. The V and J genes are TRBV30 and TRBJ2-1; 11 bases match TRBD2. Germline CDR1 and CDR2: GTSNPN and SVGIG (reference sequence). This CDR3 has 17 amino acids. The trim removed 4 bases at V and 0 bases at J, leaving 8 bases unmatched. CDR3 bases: TGTGCCTGGACAGCACTAGCGGGGGCCGGCTCCTACAATGAGCAGTTCTTC. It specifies CAWTALAGAGSYNEQFF.

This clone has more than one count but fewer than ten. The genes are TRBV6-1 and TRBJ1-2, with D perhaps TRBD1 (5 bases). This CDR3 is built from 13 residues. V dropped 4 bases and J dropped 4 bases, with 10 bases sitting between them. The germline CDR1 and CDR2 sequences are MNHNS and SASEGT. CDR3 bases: TGTGCCAGCAGTGCGACAGAGACCTATGGCTACACCTTC. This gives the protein CASSATETYGYTF.

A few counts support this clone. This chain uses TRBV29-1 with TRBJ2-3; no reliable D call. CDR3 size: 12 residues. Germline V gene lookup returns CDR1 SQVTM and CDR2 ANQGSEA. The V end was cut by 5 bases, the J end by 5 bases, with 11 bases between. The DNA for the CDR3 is TGCAGCGTTCTAAGGGTCGGAGATACGCAGTATTTT. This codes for CSVLRVGDTQYF.

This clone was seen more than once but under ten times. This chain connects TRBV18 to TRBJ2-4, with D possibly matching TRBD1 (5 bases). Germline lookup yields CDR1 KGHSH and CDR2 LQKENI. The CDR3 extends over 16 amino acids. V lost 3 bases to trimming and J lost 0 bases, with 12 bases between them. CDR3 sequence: CASSPFDRVAKNIQYF. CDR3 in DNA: TGTGCCAGCTCACCGTTCGACAGAGTAGCCAAAAACATTCAGTACTTC.

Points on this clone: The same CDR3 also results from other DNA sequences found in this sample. The CDR3, as DNA: TGCGCCAGCAGCTTGGAAGGGAGCTCCTACAATGAGCAGTTCTTC. Amino acids: CASSLEGSSYNEQFF. This chain uses TRBV5-1 with TRBJ2-1; the D gene is possibly TRBD2 (5 bases). The CDR3 runs 15 residues. CDR1 SGHRS and CDR2 YFSETQ come from the germline V gene. V was clipped by 0 bases and J by 0 bases, with 7 bases between them.